Reported below is one TCR beta chain. Libraries were prepared by immunoSEQ multiplex PCR; TCRdb keeps only in-frame clonotypes and omits some of them. This sample has approximately 170,000 clones, with approximately 92% found just once. CDR1 and CDR2 from the germline V gene are ENHRY and SYGVKD. The ends were cut back, 3 bases at V and 9 bases at J, with 6 bases in the middle. The CDR3 runs to 11 residues. The data originate from a study of T cell responses to AZD1222 COVID-19 vaccine. The rearrangement joins TRBV10-3 to TRBJ2-1; maybe TRBD2 (5 bases). This clonotype originated in an adult in good health. The input for sequencing was peripheral blood, taken on day 0 of AZD1222 vaccination. The CDR3 spells CAISEEGEQFF. The CDR3 nucleotides read TGTGCCATCAGTGAAGAGGGTGAGCAGTTCTTC.